This entry features one T cell receptor beta chain sequence. What it recognizes is unknown. This entry comes from a study of T cell responses to AZD1222 COVID-19 vaccine. CDR3 length: 12 amino acids. V lost 3 bases to trimming and J lost 4 bases, with 4 bases between them. Germline V lookup: CDR1 SGHTA, CDR2 FQGNSA. Points from the study as a whole: Close to half of spike-specific TCRs reportedly recognize unmutated variant regions. White British donors predominated, females outnumbered males, and clonal diversity was possibly underestimated.

This table comes from immunoSEQ multiplex PCR, and its TCRdb copy is limited to in-frame clones, with some not included. Of around 100,000 clones listed, 84% were seen once; the top ten hold about 15%. This rearrangement joins TRBV7-2 to TRBJ1-5, with unresolved D. This TCR derives from an adult in good health. The material was peripheral blood, obtained on day 0 of AZD1222 vaccination. CDR3 protein: CASSFANQPQHF. The CDR3 region has the DNA TGTGCCAGCAGCTTCGCAAATCAGCCCCAGCATTTT.